Following are 25 T cell receptor beta chains from one sample sequenced in a study of shared clonotypes between healthy human individuals (dated by TCRdb to about 2020). Receptor libraries were prepared by the immunoSEQ multiplex PCR assay. In its TCRdb copy, this immuneACCESS table keeps in-frame sequences only and misses some clones. Where compared with another copy, unresolved V genes explain less than half of these, and the others have no known cause. For this sample the table gives roughly 2.6 million clones, of which approximately 90% were detected only once. More than 0.12% of the sample is taken by the ten largest. The sequenced sample was naive CD4+ T cells sorted from blood. In the paper's terms, the cell subset or site label means: CD45RA+ positively selected. The receptors originated from a young man in good health.

This chain joins TRBV5-1 and TRBJ2-7; D gene uncertain. V dropped 4 bases and J dropped 2 bases, with 10 bases sitting between them. The CDR3 length is 13 residues. CDR1 is SGHRS, CDR2 YFSETQ, per germline. The CDR3: CASSNQVAYEQYF. As DNA, the CDR3 is TGCGCCAGCAGCAACCAGGTCGCCTACGAGCAGTACTTC.

The V gene is TRBV5-4, the J gene TRBJ2-2; possible D gene TRBD1, 5 bases. The CDR3 sequence is 16 residues long. The V gene's germline CDR1 is SGHNT and CDR2 YYREEE (reference sequence). V dropped 0 bases and J dropped 1 base, with 10 bases sitting between them. The CDR3 sequence: CASSLAGQGNTGELFF. The CDR3 DNA sequence: TGTGCCAGCAGCTTGGCCGGCCAGGGGAACACCGGGGAGCTGTTTTTT. Drawing the rest from reference TRBV5-4 and TRBJ2-2, the complete variable domain is ETGVTQSPTHLIKTRGQQVTLRCSSQSGHNTVSWYQQALGQGPQFIFQYYREEENGRGNFPPRFSGLQFPNYSSELNVNALELDDSALYLCASSLAGQGNTGELFFGEGSRLTVL.

This clone was observed a handful of times. This specimen includes other DNA sequences encoding the same CDR3. The rearrangement links TRBV2 to TRBJ1-5, with D perhaps TRBD1 (5 bases). V lost 4 bases and J lost 0, with 10 bases in between. This CDR3 has 15 residues. CDR1 is SNHLY, CDR2 FYNNEI, per germline. The CDR3 loop is CASSGEGDSNQPQHF. DNA of the CDR3: TGTGCCAGCAGTGGTGAAGGGGATAGCAATCAGCCCCAGCATTTT.

V and J are TRBV10-3 and TRBJ1-4, with TRBD1 matching over 11 bases. The CDR3 loop spans 14 amino acids. V was pared by 8 bases and J by 7 bases, with 6 bases of the junction left unmatched. Per germline, CDR1 ENHRY and CDR2 SYGVKD. CDR3 DNA: TGTGCCATCGGGACAGGGGGGTCGCGTGAAAAACTGTTTTTT. This codes for CAIGTGGSREKLFF.

This clone was seen only once. The rearrangement links TRBV6-1 to TRBJ2-7; D is uncertain. CDR1 and CDR2 from the germline V gene are MNHNS and SASEGT. The CDR3 has 12 residues. V shed 2 bases and J shed 5 bases, with 7 bases lying between them. The CDR3 DNA follows: TGTGCCAGCAGTGAATCGGGTGACGAGCAGTACTTC. This sequence encodes CASSESGDEQYF.

V is TRBV5-1 and J is TRBJ2-7; D is ambiguous. Trimming pared 4 bases from V and 5 bases from J, leaving 16 bases between. CDR1 SGHRS and CDR2 YFSETQ come from the germline V gene. The CDR3 contains 14 residues. CDR3 nucleotides: TGCGCCAGCAGCAACAGCGTATCATCCAACGAGCAGTACTTC. Translated: CASSNSVSSNEQYF.

V and J are TRBV4-2 and TRBJ2-5, with 13 bases lining up with TRBD2. The V segment lost 4 bases and the J segment 1 base; nucleotides outside the gene matches: 0. This CDR3 is built from 15 residues. Germline V gives CDR1 LGHNA, CDR2 YNFKEQ. The CDR3 spells CASSRTSGGQETQYF. DNA of the CDR3: TGTGCCAGCAGCCGGACTAGCGGGGGCCAAGAGACCCAGTACTTC.

CDR3 nucleotides: TGTGCTAGTGGTTTGGCTGCGGGGGTGGCAGATACGCAGTATTTT. Its translation is CASGLAAGVADTQYF. The chain is built from TRBV12-5 and TRBJ2-3; the match to TRBD2 covers 7 bases. Germline V gene data show CDR1 as LGHNT and CDR2 as FRNRAP. V lost 1 base and J lost 4; bases outside the gene matches: 5. CDR3 length: 15 amino acids.

The chain combines TRBV15 with TRBJ2-1; TRBD2 is a possible D gene (5 bases). There are 16 residues in the CDR3. Per germline, CDR1 LNHNV and CDR2 YYDKDF (reference sequence). The V end was cut by 0 bases, the J end by 5 bases, with 14 bases between. DNA for the CDR3: TGTGCCACCAGCAGAGATCCCCGGGGTGGGAACAATGAGCAGTTCTTC. Translating gives CATSRDPRGGNNEQFF. The whole variable domain, filled in from reference TRBV15 and TRBJ2-1, reads DAMVIQNPRYQVTQFGKPVTLSCSQTLNHNVMYWYQQKSSQAPKLLFHYYDKDFNNEADTPDNFQSRRPNTSFCFLDIRSPGLGDTAMYLCATSRDPRGGNNEQFFGPGTRLTVL.

The J gene is TRBJ2-4, the V gene TRBV11-2; possibly TRBD2 for D (6 bases). V gave up 4 bases and J gave up 6 bases, with 13 bases separating them. Germline V gene data show CDR1 as SGHAT and CDR2 as FQNNGV. The CDR3 covers 14 residues. CDR3 in DNA: TGTGCCAGCAGCTCGGGACTTCCCACAAACATTCAGTACTTC. It is translated as CASSSGLPTNIQYF.

The chain recombines TRBV19 with TRBJ2-7; D possibly uses TRBD1 or TRBD2 (5 bases each). The germline CDR1 and CDR2 sequences are LNHDA and SQIVND (reference sequence). V was clipped by 6 bases and J by 0 bases, with 15 bases between them. This CDR3 has 15 residues. This chain's CDR3 is CASSPGTARSYEQYF. CDR3 nucleotides: TGTGCCAGTAGCCCCGGGACGGCTCGCTCCTACGAGCAGTACTTC.

Only one count was recorded for this clone. The V gene is TRBV9, the J gene TRBJ1-6; 9 bases fit TRBD1. This CDR3 comprises 15 residues. The J segment lost 7 bases and the V segment lost 4 bases, leaving 6 bases of the junction unmatched. Germline V CDR1 and CDR2: SGDLS, YYNGEE. CDR3 sequence reads: CASSPDRGINSPLHF. The CDR3, as DNA: TGTGCCAGCAGCCCAGACAGGGGGATCAATTCACCCCTCCACTTT.

The chain carries TRBV10-1 and TRBJ1-1; D ambiguous. The ends were cut back, 2 bases at V and 3 bases at J, with 7 bases in the middle. The CDR3 contains 13 residues. Germline CDR1 WNHNN, CDR2 SYGVQD (reference sequence). CDR3 nucleotide sequence: TGCGCCAGCAGTGAGAACCCGGACACTGAAGCTTTCTTT. This codes for CASSENPDTEAFF.

This clone was seen just once. The rearrangement joins TRBV10-3 to TRBJ1-2; no reliable D call. Trimming took off 0 bases at V and 6 bases at J, with 20 bases between the two ends. The CDR3 covers 17 residues. Per germline, CDR1 ENHRY and CDR2 SYGVKD. CDR3 sequence reads: CAISESTLRTELDGYTF. CDR3 bases: TGTGCCATCAGTGAGTCGACCCTCAGGACCGAGTTAGATGGCTACACCTTC.

The rearrangement joins TRBV9 to TRBJ2-2; D might be TRBD1 (5 bases). CDR3 length: 16 residues. The germline V gene has CDR1 SGDLS and CDR2 YYNGEE. The ends were cut back, 4 bases at V and 6 bases at J, with 19 bases in the middle. The chain's CDR3 is CASSSQGARLPGELFF. Here the CDR3 DNA reads TGTGCCAGCAGCTCTCAGGGCGCTAGGTTGCCCGGGGAGCTGTTTTTT.

This sequence joins TRBV29-1 and TRBJ2-3; maybe TRBD2 (7 bases). This CDR3 contains 12 residues. The germline CDR1 and CDR2 sequences are SQVTM and ANQGSEA. V was shortened by 8 bases and J by 3 bases, with 12 bases between the two germline ends. CDR3 DNA: TGCAGCTACGAGGGGGGGACAGATACGCAGTATTTT. It translates to CSYEGGTDTQYF.

This chain joins TRBV2 and TRBJ1-1, with TRBD1 matching 8 bases. The ends lost 7 bases at V and 3 bases at J; junction bases unmatched: 4. Germline CDR1 is SNHLY and CDR2 is FYNNEI. The length of the CDR3 is 13 residues. For the CDR3, the DNA is TGTGCCAGCAAGGGACAGGCGGACACTGAAGCTTTCTTT. The encoded protein is CASKGQADTEAFF.

Turning to this clone: Other nucleotide sequences in the sample specify the same CDR3. This sequence joins TRBV9 and TRBJ2-5, with TRBD2 as a possible D gene (6 bases). Germline V lookup: CDR1 SGDLS, CDR2 YYNGEE. V lost 0 bases, J lost 5 bases, and 8 bases lay in between. The CDR3 runs to 13 residues. This chain's CDR3 is CASSVGLEETQYF. For the CDR3, the DNA is TGTGCCAGCAGCGTAGGACTAGAGGAGACCCAGTACTTC. The variable domain in full, with the rest retrieved from reference TRBV9 and TRBJ2-5, is DSGVTQTPKHLITATGQRVTLRCSPRSGDLSVYWYQQSLDQGLQFLIQYYNGEERAKGNILERFSAQQFPDLHSELNLSSLELGDSALYFCASSVGLEETQYFGPGTRLLVL.

V usage is TRBV6-6 and J usage is TRBJ2-7; D unresolved. Germline V gene lookup returns CDR1 MNHNY and CDR2 SVGAGI (reference sequence). The ends were cut back, 5 bases at V and 2 bases at J, with 4 bases in the middle. The CDR3 has 11 residues. The CDR3 protein is CASSATYEQYF. In nucleotides, the CDR3 is TGTGCCAGCAGTGCAACCTACGAGCAGTACTTC.

J is TRBJ2-7 and V is TRBV28; 10 bases are shared with TRBD2. V gave up 4 bases and J gave up 8 bases; unmatched junction bases: 17. This CDR3 has 17 residues. The V gene's germline CDR1 is MDHEN and CDR2 SYDVKM. CDR3 amino acids: CASSSTAPGLALSKQYF. The CDR3 DNA follows: TGTGCCAGCAGTTCGACCGCACCGGGACTAGCGCTTTCAAAGCAGTACTTC.

The gene calls are TRBV5-1 and TRBJ2-4, with D tentatively TRBD1 or TRBD2 (5 bases each). Germline assignment: CDR1 SGHRS and CDR2 YFSETQ. This CDR3 region has 15 residues. V was cut by 0 bases and J by 1 base, with 8 bases left in between. For the CDR3, the DNA is TGCGCCAGCAGCTTGGAGTGGGGGGCCAAAAACATTCAGTACTTC. Translating it yields CASSLEWGAKNIQYF.

The chain uses TRBV10-3 and TRBJ2-2; D is perhaps TRBD2 (6 bases). Germline V gene sequence: CDR1 ENHRY, CDR2 SYGVKD. This CDR3 region has 14 residues. Trimming stripped 2 bases from V and 7 bases from J, with 11 bases between. The CDR3 sequence is CAISEAGQGGELFF. In nucleotides, the CDR3 is TGTGCCATCAGTGAGGCGGGGCAGGGCGGGGAGCTGTTTTTT.

The chain carries TRBV30 and TRBJ2-2; D is uncertain. Germline CDR1 is GTSNPN and CDR2 is SVGIG (reference sequence). The CDR3 covers 14 residues. Between the trimmed V and J ends, which lost 4 bases and 3 bases, there was a span of 12 bases. The CDR3 sequence is CAWKEDWDTGELFF. Written as DNA, the CDR3 is TGTGCCTGGAAAGAGGATTGGGACACCGGGGAGCTGTTTTTT.

The genes are TRBV4-1 and TRBJ1-2, with 7 bases fitting TRBD1. Germline trimming cut 5 bases from V and 4 bases from J; bases unmatched to any gene: 10. The CDR3 totals 15 residues. In germline, CDR1 is MGHRA, CDR2 YSYEKL. The CDR3 is CASSKGGGQTYGYTF. DNA of the CDR3: TGCGCCAGCAGCAAGGGTGGGGGACAGACCTATGGCTACACCTTC.

The V and J genes are TRBV7-9 and TRBJ2-3; weak D call: TRBD1 (6 bases). Trimming removed 5 bases from V and 0 bases from J, with 15 bases in between. CDR3 length equals 16 residues. Germline values: CDR1 SEHNR, CDR2 FQNEAQ (reference sequence). This chain's CDR3 is CASSTGQPRSTDTQYF. CDR3 coding DNA: TGTGCCAGCAGCACCGGACAGCCTCGAAGCACAGATACGCAGTATTTT.